These 25 T cell receptor beta chains share one sample of origin, sequenced in a study of blood T cells in healthy people across ages. Combining a sample-barcoded 5' primer with a J-beta primer mix, a second PCR ran for roughly 6 to 12 cycles. Each CDR3 protein gets one entry after TCRdb re-called the 5' RACE reads with MiXCR. The repertoire includes around 2 million distinct CDR3 sequences, around 42% of them detected once, and 23% sits in the top ten. Sequencing input: blood. Receptor source: a human donor in good health.

The rearrangement uses TRBV7-2 and TRBJ2-4; 7 bases match TRBD1. The J call could be wrong; TRBJ2-7 is a better fit for the DNA end. The germline V gene encodes CDR1 SGHTA and CDR2 FQGNSA. This CDR3 comprises 16 residues. CDR3 region: CASSLSGTEVPYEQYF. The CDR3 DNA follows: TGTGCCAGCAGCTTAAGTGGGACAGAAGTCCCCTACGAGCAGTACTTC.

The chain has TRBV24-1 and TRBJ2-3, with TRBD2 identical over 8 bases. The CDR3 has 15 amino acids. Germline V gene data show CDR1 as KGHDR and CDR2 as SFDVKD. After removal of 3 bases from V and 6 bases from J, the junction contained 7 bases not matched to a gene. The CDR3, as DNA: TGTGCCACCAGTGATAGGGCGGGGGGTTACGATACGCAGTATTTT. It translates to CATSDRAGGYDTQYF.

On this clonotype: At one end the junction does not follow the germline gene, possibly because of a read error. The chain couples TRBV20-1 to TRBJ1-5; D is ambiguous. This CDR3 comprises 13 residues. Germline CDR1 is DFQATT and CDR2 is SNEGSKA (reference sequence). The CDR3 bases are TGCAGTGCTACCGGGTTTAGCAATCAGCCCAAGCATTTT. It codes for CSATGFSNQPKHF.

At least ten counts were recorded for this clonotype. This sequence joins TRBV29-1 and TRBJ2-1, with D tentatively TRBD2 (6 bases). The CDR3 length is 14 residues. V was shortened by 4 bases and J by 1 base, with 11 bases between the two germline ends. Germline CDR1 SQVTM, CDR2 ANQGSEA. CDR3 amino acids: CSVVRGGSYNEQFF. The CDR3 nucleotides read TGCAGCGTTGTGAGGGGAGGATCCTACAATGAGCAGTTCTTC.

This chain joins TRBV5-6 and TRBJ1-1; D gene unclear. CDR3 length: 11 residues. CDR1 is SGHDT, CDR2 YYEEEE, per germline. Trimming stripped 2 bases from V and 10 bases from J, with 9 bases between. In DNA form, the CDR3 reads TGTGCCAGCAGCTTTGGACGGGGAGCTTTCTTT. It translates to CASSFGRGAFF.

J is TRBJ1-2 and V is TRBV6-2 or TRBV6-3; D is unresolved. CDR3 size: 14 residues. Germline V gene lookup returns CDR1 MNHEY and CDR2 SVGEGT. The V and J ends lost 6 bases and 4 bases respectively, with 15 bases between them. CDR3 protein: CASRGAVSSYGYTF. The CDR3 bases are TGTGCCAGCAGAGGAGCCGTTTCCTCCTATGGCTACACCTTC.

Only a few counts were recorded for this clonotype. The V call is TRBV7-2, the J call TRBJ1-6; D may be TRBD1 (6 bases). Trimming took off 2 bases at V and 6 bases at J, with 14 bases between the two ends. The CDR3 runs 16 residues. Per the germline V gene, CDR1 is SGHTA and CDR2 is FQGNSA. This CDR3 reads CASSLQGLGGNSPLHF. CDR3 coding DNA: TGTGCCAGCAGCTTACAGGGGCTTGGGGGTAATTCACCCCTCCACTTT.

In this sample, this clonotype turned up a few times. A much more abundant neighbour one base away suggests this may be a read error. This chain links TRBV4-1 with TRBJ2-4; no firm D call. The length of the CDR3 is 14 residues. Germline CDR1 MGHRA, CDR2 YSYEKL. The V gene lost 1 base and the J gene lost 0 bases, with 4 bases spanning the gap. CDR3 residues: CASSQGIAKNIQYF. In nucleotides, the CDR3 is TGCGCCAGCAGCCAAGGTATAGCCAAAAACATTCAGTACTTC.

V is TRBV5-1 and J is TRBJ2-3; TRBD2 matches 7 bases. This CDR3 contains 15 residues. The V and J ends lost 4 bases and 0 bases, in that order; junction bases with no gene match: 5. Germline CDR1 is SGHRS and CDR2 is YFSETQ. The DNA for the CDR3 is TGCGCCAGCAGCGAGCGGGACGCTAGCACAGATACGCAGTATTTT. This gives the protein CASSERDASTDTQYF. The full variable domain, with the rest looked up from reference TRBV5-1 and TRBJ2-3, is KAGVTQTPRYLIKTRGQQVTLSCSPISGHRSVSWYQQTPGQGLQFLFEYFSETQRNKGNFPGRFSGRQFSNSRSEMNVSTLELGDSALYLCASSERDASTDTQYFGPGTRLTVL.

This sequence joins TRBV20-1 and TRBJ1-2; 7 bases match TRBD1. CDR1 and CDR2 (germline): DFQATT, SNEGSKA (reference sequence). CDR3 size: 12 residues. V shed 8 bases, J shed 4 bases, and the junction held 7 bases outside the gene matches. CDR3 sequence reads: CSHGQGVYGYTF. CDR3 DNA sequence: TGCAGTCATGGGCAGGGGGTCTATGGCTACACCTTC.

V is TRBV9 and J is TRBJ1-2, with D hard to call. The CDR3 sequence is 14 residues long. Germline CDR1 SGDLS, CDR2 YYNGEE. V was cut by 3 bases and J by 4 bases, with 13 bases left in between. Here the CDR3 DNA reads TGTGCCAGCAGCGGTAACTTCGCTCCCTATGGCTACACCTTC. Translated, it gives CASSGNFAPYGYTF.

A few counts support this clonotype. The chain is built from TRBV21-1 and TRBJ1-1; the table gives TRBD1 as D, unverified against the DNA. TRBV21-1 is given as a pseudogene. The CDR3 loop spans 15 amino acids. DNA of the CDR3: TGTGCCAGCAGCAAAAGGTACCCGGGGGGCACTGAAGCTTTCTTT. Its protein is CASSKRYPGGTEAFF.

There are a few counts of this clonotype. V is TRBV12-3 or TRBV12-4 and J is TRBJ2-1; D not resolved. CDR3 length: 15 amino acids. V was pared by 3 bases and J by 10 bases, with 19 bases between. The CDR3 nucleotides read TGTGCCAGCAGTTTTAACGAAAAGATAATGAAGGAGCAGTTCTTC. Translated: CASSFNEKIMKEQFF.

V is TRBV5-1 and J is TRBJ1-1, with D perhaps TRBD1 (5 bases). Between the trimmed V and J ends, which lost 4 bases and 5 bases, there was a span of 18 bases. CDR3 length: 15 amino acids. The V gene's germline CDR1 is SGHRS and CDR2 YFSETQ. The CDR3 is CASSPLIQGPTEAFF. DNA for the CDR3: TGCGCCAGCAGCCCATTAATCCAGGGCCCTACTGAAGCTTTCTTT.

As to this clonotype: This could be a read error, since a much larger clone is one nucleotide away. The chain joins TRBV20-1 to TRBJ2-1; D is perhaps TRBD1 or TRBD2 (5 bases each). CDR1 and CDR2 (germline): DFQATT, SNEGSKA (reference sequence). The V end lost 5 bases, the J end lost 1 base, and 18 bases lay between the germline ends. This CDR3 contains 16 residues. CDR3 nucleotides: TGCAGTGCTTCTCCTCCGGGACCCTGGTCCTACAATGAGCAGTTCTTC. This encodes CSASPPGPWSYNEQFF.

About this clonotype: An end of the junction differs from the germline gene, which may be a read error. The chain couples TRBV4-1 to TRBJ2-3; 14 positions match TRBD2. The germline CDR1 and CDR2 sequences are MGHRA and YSYEKL. This CDR3 is built from 15 residues. The CDR3 nucleotides read TGTGCCAGCAGCCAGACTAGCGGGGGGGTTGATACGCAGTATTTT. Amino acids: CASSQTSGGVDTQYF.

This clonotype was seen more than once but under ten times. The V and J genes are TRBV7-2 and TRBJ2-4; no reliable D call. Germline CDR1 and CDR2: SGHTA and FQGNSA. Trimming took off 2 bases at V and 8 bases at J, with 10 bases between the two ends. The CDR3 has 13 residues. CDR3 bases: TGTGCCAGCAGCTTAAAACAGCAGGACATTCAGTACTTC. Encoded protein: CASSLKQQDIQYF.

The gene calls are TRBV7-9 and TRBJ2-7; no firm D call. The CDR3 totals 15 residues. Germline V CDR1 and CDR2: SEHNR, FQNEAQ (reference sequence). V was shortened by 2 bases and J by 0 bases, with 11 bases between the two germline ends. This chain's CDR3 is CASSLSLGNSYEQYF. CDR3 DNA sequence: TGTGCCAGCAGCTTAAGTCTGGGCAACTCCTACGAGCAGTACTTC.

The gene calls are TRBV20-1 and TRBJ2-7, with TRBD2 identical over 12 bases. Germline CDR1 reads DFQATT; CDR2 reads SNEGSKA (reference sequence). The junction had 8 bases not matched to a gene; V was cut back by 5 bases and J by 3 bases. The CDR3 sequence is 15 residues long. Here the CDR3 reads CSAVLAGGSGYEQYF. The DNA of the CDR3 is TGCAGTGCTGTCCTAGCGGGAGGGAGTGGCTACGAGCAGTACTTC.

The V gene is TRBV6-5, the J gene TRBJ1-6, with D uncertain. V lost 2 bases to trimming and J lost 10 bases, with 15 bases between them. This CDR3 region has 15 residues. From germline, CDR1 is MNHEY and CDR2 SVGAGI. CDR3 amino acids: CASSYDRMSGSPLHF. CDR3 sequence (DNA): TGTGCCAGCAGTTACGATCGAATGAGTGGCTCACCCCTCCACTTT.

This chain joins TRBV5-6 and TRBJ1-1; D is undetermined. This CDR3 spans 14 amino acids. The germline V and J ends were trimmed by 1 base and 4 bases, with 11 bases remaining between them. CDR1 is SGHDT and CDR2 is YYEEEE in the germline V gene. The CDR3 region is CASSLYSETTEAFF. In nucleotides, the CDR3 is TGTGCCAGCAGCTTGTACAGTGAGACCACTGAAGCTTTCTTT.

This clonotype has more than one count but fewer than ten. The chain links TRBV20-1 to TRBJ2-5; the D is unclear. The DNA end lines up better with TRBJ2-7; the J call may be wrong. This CDR3 is built from 14 residues. Germline assignment: CDR1 DFQATT and CDR2 SNEGSKA (reference sequence). The CDR3 spells CSVADPASFYEQYF. DNA of the CDR3: TGCAGTGTCGCCGACCCAGCTTCCTTCTACGAGCAGTACTTC.

The V and J genes are TRBV7-9 and TRBJ2-6; 8 bases line up with TRBD2. There are 17 residues in the CDR3. The V gene's germline CDR1 is SEHNR and CDR2 FQNEAQ (reference sequence). The J segment lost 4 bases and the V segment lost 0 bases, leaving 5 bases of the junction unmatched. CDR3 in amino acids: CASSLARGVAGANVLTF. CDR3 sequence (DNA): TGTGCCAGCAGCTTAGCGCGGGGGGTAGCCGGGGCCAACGTCCTGACTTTC.

This clonotype appeared a few times. The DNA of the CDR3 is TGTGCCAGTCACTTGACAGGGGAGGCTAACTATGGCTACACCTTC. Encoded protein: CASHLTGEANYGYTF. The chain has TRBV6-2 or TRBV6-3 and TRBJ1-2; 8 nucleotides line up with TRBD1. CDR1 is MNHEY and CDR2 is SVGEGT in the germline V gene. V shed 9 bases, J shed 0 bases, and the junction held 9 bases outside the gene matches. The CDR3 extends over 15 amino acids.

Ten or more counts support this clonotype. CDR3: CASSYRKLDYEQYF. The CDR3 coding sequence is TGTGCCAGCAGTTACAGGAAACTAGACTACGAGCAGTACTTC. The chain combines TRBV6-5 with TRBJ2-7, with a tentative D call TRBD2 (5 bases). V lost 2 bases, J lost 3 bases, and 11 bases lay in between. This CDR3 comprises 14 residues. Germline V lookup: CDR1 MNHEY, CDR2 SVGAGI.